These 20 T cell receptor beta chains share one sample of origin, sequenced in a study of blood T cell repertoires in COVID-19. Clones were sequenced by immunoSEQ multiplex PCR, and TCRdb holds only the in-frame ones, with some missing. The sample carries about 64,000 clones, over 75% recorded once. Sequencing input: peripheral blood. The receptors were gathered from a woman in her sixties or seventies with COVID-19, enrolled during active disease.

This chain joins TRBV5-1 and TRBJ1-1; D gene uncertain. The germline V and J ends were trimmed by 0 bases and 3 bases, with 12 bases remaining between them. The V gene's germline CDR1 is SGHRS and CDR2 YFSETQ. The length of the CDR3 is 15 residues. The CDR3 sequence is CASSLATTVDTEAFF. The CDR3, as DNA: TGCGCCAGCAGCTTGGCCACAACAGTAGACACTGAAGCTTTCTTT.

The chain joins TRBV5-6 to TRBJ1-2; possible D gene TRBD1, 5 bases. Germline V CDR1 and CDR2: SGHDT, YYEEEE. Trimming took off 0 bases at V and 3 bases at J, with 9 bases between the two ends. CDR3 length: 14 residues. The CDR3 bases are TGTGCCAGCAGCTTGGGCAGGGCGGACTATGGCTACACCTTC. This gives the protein CASSLGRADYGYTF.

The chain uses TRBV4-3 and TRBJ2-7; the D gene is possibly TRBD1 (6 bases). This CDR3 has 15 amino acids. V was pared by 1 base and J by 0 bases, with 10 bases between. CDR1 and CDR2 from the germline V gene are LGHNA and YSLEER. The CDR3 loop reads CASSQGTDRSYEQYF. The CDR3 DNA sequence: TGCGCCAGCAGCCAAGGGACAGACCGCTCCTACGAGCAGTACTTC.

The chain carries TRBV6-1 and TRBJ2-5, with D possibly being TRBD1 (6 bases). Per germline, CDR1 MNHNS and CDR2 SASEGT. CDR3 length equals 17 residues. Trimming pared 4 bases from V and 1 base from J, leaving 19 bases between. The CDR3 protein is CASSVASSGALQETQYF. Here the CDR3 DNA reads TGTGCCAGCAGTGTAGCCTCCTCAGGGGCCCTCCAAGAGACCCAGTACTTC.

The chain recombines TRBV7-2 with TRBJ1-5; no clear D gene. CDR3 length: 15 amino acids. V gave up 1 base and J gave up 1 base, with 8 bases separating them. Germline V gene lookup returns CDR1 SGHTA and CDR2 FQGNSA. Written as DNA, the CDR3 is TGTGCCAGCAGCTTAGAGGAGGGAAGCAATCAGCCCCAGCATTTT. This translates into CASSLEEGSNQPQHF.

This chain connects TRBV7-2 to TRBJ2-1, with 11 bases aligning to TRBD2. Unmatched junction bases numbered 9, after V lost 5 bases and J lost 9 bases. This CDR3 comprises 15 residues. Germline CDR1 SGHTA, CDR2 FQGNSA. The CDR3, as DNA: TGTGCCAGCAGCCCGAGAACTAGCGGGAGTGGTGAGCAGTTCTTC. Translation: CASSPRTSGSGEQFF.

This chain links TRBV4-2 with TRBJ2-3; D may be TRBD2 (6 bases). CDR3 length equals 14 residues. Germline assignment: CDR1 LGHNA and CDR2 YNFKEQ. The V gene lost 0 bases and the J gene lost 4 bases, with 8 bases spanning the gap. Here the CDR3 DNA reads TGTGCCAGCAGCCAAGATACTAGCCCAGATACGCAGTATTTT. Translated, it gives CASSQDTSPDTQYF.

V usage is TRBV12-3 or TRBV12-4 and J usage is TRBJ1-5; tentative D call: TRBD1 (5 bases). This CDR3 is built from 13 residues. V was shortened by 6 bases and J by 7 bases, with 13 bases between the two germline ends. The CDR3 is CASSLDSHQPQHF. CDR3 nucleotides: TGTGCCAGCAGCCTCGACAGCCACCAGCCCCAGCATTTT.

This clone was recorded a few times. J is TRBJ2-5 and V is TRBV18; TRBD1 agrees at 11 bases. V gave up 2 bases and J gave up 3 bases; unmatched junction bases: 2. CDR1 and CDR2 from the germline V gene are KGHSH and LQKENI. The CDR3 consists of 15 residues. The CDR3 spells CASSPWTGGEETQYF. The CDR3 DNA follows: TGTGCCAGCTCACCATGGACAGGGGGCGAAGAGACCCAGTACTTC.

The V call is TRBV9, the J call TRBJ2-7; 11 bases are a match to TRBD2. The CDR3 is 17 residues long. Germline V CDR1 and CDR2: SGDLS, YYNGEE. V shed 0 bases and J 7 bases; nucleotides not matched to a gene: 12. CDR3 region: CASSVAPQLAGVWEQYF. CDR3 bases: TGTGCCAGCAGCGTAGCCCCCCAACTAGCGGGAGTGTGGGAGCAGTACTTC.

The chain is built from TRBV3-1 (or the pseudogene TRBV3-2) and TRBJ1-5; D perhaps matches TRBD1 (5 bases). V was clipped by 0 bases and J by 3 bases, with 9 bases between them. CDR1 is LGHDT, CDR2 YNNKEL, per germline (reference sequence). There are 15 residues in the CDR3. The CDR3 region has the DNA TGTGCCAGCAGCCAAGATTGGGGACTCAATCAGCCCCAGCATTTT. Translation: CASSQDWGLNQPQHF.

J is TRBJ1-2 and V is TRBV2; 9 bases are shared with TRBD1. Germline CDR1 is SNHLY and CDR2 is FYNNEI. CDR3 length: 16 residues. J lost 2 bases, V lost 4 bases, and 8 bases had no gene match. CDR3 loop: CASSAFLGTGNYGYTF. CDR3 in DNA: TGTGCCAGCAGTGCATTTCTCGGGACAGGGAACTATGGCTACACCTTC.

This clone has just one count. V and J are TRBV27 and TRBJ2-7, with D maybe TRBD2 (6 bases). The CDR3 loop spans 14 amino acids. V gave up 5 bases and J gave up 6 bases, with 17 bases separating them. The germline CDR1 and CDR2 sequences are MNHEY and SMNVEV (reference sequence). This CDR3 is CASSLTGGASEQYF. DNA of the CDR3: TGTGCCAGCAGTCTCACAGGAGGGGCAAGCGAGCAGTACTTC.

This clone was recorded a few times. The chain links TRBV30 to TRBJ1-5; no clear D gene. Germline assignment: CDR1 GTSNPN and CDR2 SVGIG (reference sequence). Deletions cut 3 bases from V and 1 base from J, with 10 bases between. The CDR3 is 14 residues long. CDR3 in amino acids: CAWREGLSNQPQHF. In DNA form, the CDR3 reads TGTGCCTGGAGGGAGGGCCTAAGCAATCAGCCCCAGCATTTT.

This clone has more than one count but fewer than ten. The chain joins TRBV18 to TRBJ1-2; possibly TRBD1 for D (5 bases). The V end was cut by 2 bases, the J end by 4 bases, with 11 bases between. The CDR3 contains 14 residues. CDR1 is KGHSH and CDR2 is LQKENI in the germline V gene. In nucleotides, the CDR3 is TGTGCCAGCTCACCAAACGAAGACAGCTATGGCTACACCTTC. Its protein is CASSPNEDSYGYTF. Full variable domain (remainder filled in from reference TRBV18 and TRBJ1-2): NAGVMQNPRHLVRRRGQEARLRCSPMKGHSHVYWYRQLPEEGLKFMVYLQKENIIDESGMPKERFSAEFPKEGPSILRIQQVVRGDSAAYFCASSPNEDSYGYTFGSGTRLTVV.

A single count supports this clone. The V and J genes are TRBV7-9 and TRBJ2-1; 8 positions agree with TRBD2. Germline CDR1 reads SEHNR; CDR2 reads FQNEAQ (reference sequence). This CDR3 is built from 15 residues. Losses at the gene ends were 4 bases for V and 2 bases for J; bases not matched to a gene: 4. This chain's CDR3 is CASSSQTSAYNEQFF. The CDR3 DNA sequence: TGTGCCAGCAGCTCACAGACTAGCGCCTACAATGAGCAGTTCTTC.

The chain is built from TRBV19 and TRBJ2-1; TRBD1 is a possible D gene (6 bases). The CDR3 loop spans 14 amino acids. Germline CDR1 is LNHDA and CDR2 is SQIVND (reference sequence). V gave up 2 bases and J gave up 3 bases, with 8 bases separating them. The CDR3 loop is CASSIRTVYNEQFF. The CDR3 coding sequence is TGTGCCAGTAGTATAAGGACAGTCTACAATGAGCAGTTCTTC. Based on the CDR3 plus reference TRBV19 and TRBJ2-1, the full variable domain is DGGITQSPKYLFRKEGQNVTLSCEQNLNHDAMYWYRQDPGQGLRLIYYSQIVNDFQKGDIAEGYSVSREKKESFPLTVTSAQKNPTAFYLCASSIRTVYNEQFFGPGTRLTVL.

This chain uses TRBV3-1 (or the pseudogene TRBV3-2) with TRBJ2-7; no clear D. The CDR3 covers 15 residues. V was cut by 4 bases and J by 3 bases, with 16 bases left in between. Germline V CDR1 and CDR2: LGHDT, YNNKEL (reference sequence). The CDR3 DNA follows: TGTGCCAGCAGCCCCTCCTATAGGCTAGGCTACGAGCAGTACTTC. It is translated as CASSPSYRLGYEQYF.

V gene TRBV6-1 combines with J gene TRBJ1-1, with 7 bases matching TRBD1. From germline, CDR1 is MNHNS and CDR2 SASEGT. The CDR3 spans 15 residues. V was pared by 4 bases and J by 0 bases, with 5 bases of the junction left unmatched. The CDR3 spells CASSVGQPVNTEAFF. For the CDR3, the DNA is TGTGCCAGCAGTGTGGGACAGCCGGTGAACACTGAAGCTTTCTTT.

The J gene is TRBJ2-1, the V gene TRBV18, with a tentative D call TRBD1 (6 bases). This CDR3 spans 17 amino acids. Deletions cut 1 base from V and 0 bases from J, with 13 bases between. Germline loops: CDR1 KGHSH, CDR2 LQKENI. In nucleotides, the CDR3 is TGTGCCAGCTCACCACAGGCAGGGGTGAACTCCTACAATGAGCAGTTCTTC. It codes for CASSPQAGVNSYNEQFF.